This TCR beta chain was obtained from a study of neurological immune-mediated disorders. TCRdb re-called the 5' RACE reads through MiXCR, storing one row per CDR3 protein. The data show tens of thousands of distinct CDR3 sequences, over 8% seen once. Ten or more counts support this clonotype. Time point reported: longitudinal time-point 1 (baseline). Volunteers attending a blood bank in Maryland, USA, served as healthy controls. The CDR3 contains 14 residues. The V end lost 5 bases, the J end lost 3 bases, and 13 bases lay between the germline ends. CDR1 and CDR2 (germline): SGHAT, FQDESV (reference sequence).

V gene TRBV11-1 combines with J gene TRBJ1-1, with D hard to call. The sequence came from a woman in her forties in good health. Sequencing used PBMCs. DNA for the CDR3: TGTGCCAGCAGCCCGGACCGGGCCTACACTGAAGCTTTCTTT. Translation gives CASSPDRAYTEAFF.